These 7 T cell receptor beta chains were all obtained from the same sample, sequenced in a study of T-cell reconstitution after alpha-beta-depleted transplantation in children. This sample's TCRbeta library carried unique molecular identifier barcodes. From the PCR reads, TCRdb called clonotypes with MiXCR, one entry per CDR3 protein. This table has about 200,000 distinct CDR3 sequences, approximately 6% appearing once. The source was PBMCs, collected before TCRalphabeta/CD19-depleted stem cell transplant. The receptors here all came from a girl under two years old with combined immunodeficiency, due to receive a stem cell transplant.

The V gene is TRBV7-6, the J gene TRBJ2-3; 12 bases map to TRBD2. This CDR3 spans 19 amino acids. Looked up from germline, CDR1 is SGHVS and CDR2 is FNYEAQ. The V segment lost 5 bases and the J segment 0 bases; nucleotides outside the gene matches: 12. CDR3 nucleotide sequence: TGTGCCAGCAGCCCCGGACTAGCGGGGATGTCGTCTAGCACAGATACGCAGTATTTT. As protein: CASSPGLAGMSSSTDTQYF.

This clonotype was found many times. The chain combines TRBV28 with TRBJ1-3, with D unresolved. The CDR3 sequence is 15 residues long. The germline V gene has CDR1 MDHEN and CDR2 SYDVKM. V dropped 3 bases and J dropped 0 bases, with 9 bases sitting between them. CDR3 nucleotides: TGTGCCAGCAGTTTGGAGGTTTACTCTGGAAACACCATATATTTT. Its protein product is CASSLEVYSGNTIYF. Filled out from reference TRBV28 and TRBJ1-3, the complete variable domain reads DVKVTQSSRYLVKRTGEKVFLECVQDMDHENMFWYRQDPGLGLRLIYFSYDVKMKEKGDIPEGYSVSREKKERFSLILESASTNQTSMYLCASSLEVYSGNTIYFGEGSWLTVV.

This clonotype was detected ten times or more. This chain connects TRBV20-1 to TRBJ1-5; no clear D. The V gene's germline CDR1 is DFQATT and CDR2 SNEGSKA (reference sequence). This CDR3 comprises 11 residues. V lost 6 bases, J lost 4 bases, and 7 bases lay in between. The chain's CDR3 is CSAEGNQPQHF. Here the CDR3 DNA reads TGCAGTGCAGAAGGGAATCAGCCCCAGCATTTT.

The chain couples TRBV27 to TRBJ2-1; 11 bases are a match to TRBD2. Trimming cost V 0 bases and J 5 bases; bases outside gene matches: 9. This CDR3 comprises 18 residues. Per the germline V gene, CDR1 is MNHEY and CDR2 is SMNVEV (reference sequence). CDR3 loop: CASSLSDGGLAVNNEQFF. The CDR3, as DNA: TGTGCCAGCAGTTTATCGGATGGGGGACTAGCGGTAAACAATGAGCAGTTCTTC.

The rearrangement joins TRBV30 to TRBJ1-2; D not certain. V shed 0 bases and J shed 7 bases, with 9 bases lying between them. Per germline, CDR1 GTSNPN and CDR2 SVGIG (reference sequence). The CDR3 is made up of 12 amino acids. The CDR3 is CAWSVPGGGYTF. CDR3 coding DNA: TGTGCCTGGAGTGTTCCAGGCGGTGGCTACACCTTC.

In its sample, this clonotype was seen many times. The chain combines TRBV2 with TRBJ1-1; tentative D call: TRBD1 (5 bases). Trimming took 3 bases from V and 0 from J, leaving 11 bases between them. CDR3 length equals 15 residues. CDR1 is SNHLY, CDR2 FYNNEI, per germline. CDR3 loop: CASSDWGEMNTEAFF. The CDR3 DNA follows: TGTGCCAGCAGTGATTGGGGGGAAATGAACACTGAAGCTTTCTTT.

The sample holds many counts of this clonotype. This chain connects TRBV20-1 to TRBJ2-3, with TRBD2 identical over 9 bases. The CDR3 length is 18 residues. Trimming took 4 bases from V and 0 from J; bases not matched to a gene: 14. Germline V lookup: CDR1 DFQATT, CDR2 SNEGSKA (reference sequence). The CDR3 DNA reads TGCAGTGCTACCCTTAGCGGGGGAGTTTTCCTTAGCACAGATACGCAGTATTTT. Translating gives CSATLSGGVFLSTDTQYF.